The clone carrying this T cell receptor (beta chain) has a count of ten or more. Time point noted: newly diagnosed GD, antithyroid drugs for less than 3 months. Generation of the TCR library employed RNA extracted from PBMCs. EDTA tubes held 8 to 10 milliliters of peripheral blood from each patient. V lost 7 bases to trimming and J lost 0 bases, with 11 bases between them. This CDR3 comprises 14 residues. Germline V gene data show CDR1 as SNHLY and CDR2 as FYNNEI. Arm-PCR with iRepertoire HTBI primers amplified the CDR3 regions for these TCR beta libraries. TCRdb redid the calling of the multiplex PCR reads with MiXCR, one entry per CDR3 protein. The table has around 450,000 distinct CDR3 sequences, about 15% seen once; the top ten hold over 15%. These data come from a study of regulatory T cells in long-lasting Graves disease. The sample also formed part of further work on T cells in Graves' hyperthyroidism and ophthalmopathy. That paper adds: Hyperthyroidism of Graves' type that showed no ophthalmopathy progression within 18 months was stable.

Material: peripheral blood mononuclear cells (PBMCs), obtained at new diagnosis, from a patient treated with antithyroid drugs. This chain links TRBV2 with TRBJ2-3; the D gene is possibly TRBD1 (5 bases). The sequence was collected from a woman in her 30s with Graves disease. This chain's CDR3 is CASNPDISTDTQYF. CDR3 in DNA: TGTGCCAGCAACCCGGACATTAGCACAGATACGCAGTATTTT.